One sample yielded the 14 T cell receptor beta chains listed below, sequenced in a study of early T cells in non-severe SARS-CoV-2 infection. TCRdb re-called the 5' RACE reads through MiXCR, storing one row per CDR3 protein. This table holds around 80,000 distinct CDR3 sequences, less than 15% found once. The sequenced material came from whole blood. Source of these receptors: an adult who was a healthcare worker with PCR-confirmed SARS-CoV-2 infection or an uninfected control (not recorded which).

The chain couples TRBV4-2 to TRBJ2-1; weak D call: TRBD1 (5 bases). From germline, CDR1 is LGHNA and CDR2 YNFKEQ. V was cut by 0 bases and J by 9 bases, with 12 bases left in between. The CDR3 is 14 amino acids. This CDR3 is CASSQDRQGIEQFF. The CDR3 region has the DNA TGTGCCAGCAGCCAAGATCGGCAGGGCATTGAGCAGTTCTTC.

This rearrangement joins TRBV2 to TRBJ2-6; D possibly corresponds to TRBD1 (5 bases). The germline gives CDR1 SNHLY, CDR2 FYNNEI. V shed 2 bases and J shed 0 bases, with 8 bases lying between them. This CDR3 has 16 residues. The CDR3 DNA follows: TGTGCCAGCAGTGAACAGGGTCGCTCTGGGGCCAACGTCCTGACTTTC. It encodes CASSEQGRSGANVLTF.

This chain links TRBV7-2 with TRBJ2-2; D possibly uses TRBD1 or TRBD2 (5 bases each). The CDR3 loop spans 12 amino acids. V lost 3 bases and J 13 bases, leaving 12 bases between the germline ends. Germline CDR1 reads SGHTA; CDR2 reads FQGNSA. The CDR3 protein is CASSFDRGGLFF. The CDR3 nucleotides are TGTGCCAGCAGCTTCGATCGGGGCGGGCTGTTTTTT.

This clonotype was detected only a few times. This chain uses TRBV18 with TRBJ2-7; no clear D gene. Trimming shortened V by 2 bases and J by 6 bases, and 5 bases separated the two germline ends. Germline V CDR1 and CDR2: KGHSH, LQKENI. CDR3 length: 11 amino acids. The CDR3, as DNA: TGTGCCAGCTCACCAGGGGTCGAGCAGTACTTC. Protein product: CASSPGVEQYF.

The sample holds a few counts of this clonotype. The chain is built from TRBV28 and TRBJ2-1; the D gene is possibly TRBD1 (6 bases). The CDR3 length is 18 residues. V shed 2 bases and J shed 0 bases, with 17 bases lying between them. Germline assignment: CDR1 MDHEN and CDR2 SYDVKM. The CDR3 DNA is TGTGCCAGCAGTTTAGTAGTGGTGAGGGGGAGCTCCTACAATGAGCAGTTCTTC. Its protein product is CASSLVVVRGSSYNEQFF.

This clonotype turned up a few times. This chain connects TRBV7-2 to TRBJ2-3; 11 bases fit TRBD2. The CDR3 length is 18 residues. The J segment lost 1 base and the V segment lost 1 base, leaving 7 bases of the junction unmatched. The germline CDR1 and CDR2 sequences are SGHTA and FQGNSA. The CDR3 coding sequence is TGTGCCAGCAGCTTAGACTATTCTAGCGGGGGGCGCACAGATACGCAGTATTTT. Translation: CASSLDYSSGGRTDTQYF.

This clonotype appeared a few times. The rearrangement joins TRBV28 to TRBJ2-7; possibly TRBD2 for D (5 bases). Trimming took 6 bases from V and 1 from J, leaving 13 bases between them. Germline V gene sequence: CDR1 MDHEN, CDR2 SYDVKM. The CDR3 is made up of 14 amino acids. In DNA, the CDR3 is TGTGCCAGCAGGCCGGGGTTCCCGTCCTACGAGCAGTACTTC. As protein: CASRPGFPSYEQYF.

This clonotype came up many times. The rearrangement links TRBV7-6 to TRBJ2-7; 7 nucleotides match TRBD2. Germline V gene sequence: CDR1 SGHVS, CDR2 FNYEAQ. The CDR3 totals 15 residues. V shed 5 bases, J shed 0 bases, and the junction held 7 bases outside the gene matches. The CDR3 reads CASSPSGASSYEQYF. The CDR3 bases are TGTGCCAGCAGCCCAAGCGGGGCAAGCTCCTACGAGCAGTACTTC.

This clonotype has a handful of counts. The V gene is TRBV29-1, the J gene TRBJ1-1, with 7 bases fitting TRBD1. CDR1 is SQVTM and CDR2 is ANQGSEA in the germline V gene. V gave up 2 bases and J gave up 1 base; unmatched junction bases: 7. CDR3 length: 15 amino acids. CDR3 nucleotide sequence: TGCAGCGTTGAATTAAGGGGGCGTGGGAACACTGAAGCTTTCTTT. It yields the protein CSVELRGRGNTEAFF.

This clonotype was seen a few times. V and J are TRBV2 and TRBJ1-1; the D is unclear. Trimming stripped 2 bases from V and 1 base from J, with 5 bases between. CDR1 SNHLY and CDR2 FYNNEI come from the germline V gene. The length of the CDR3 is 13 residues. This chain's CDR3 is CASSERGNTEAFF. The CDR3 DNA follows: TGTGCCAGCAGTGAACGTGGGAACACTGAAGCTTTCTTT.

The sample holds a few counts of this clonotype. This chain connects TRBV3-1 to TRBJ2-7; no clear D. CDR3 length: 12 residues. Germline values: CDR1 LGHDT, CDR2 YNNKEL (reference sequence). The V gene lost 4 bases and the J gene lost 2 bases, with 6 bases spanning the gap. CDR3 loop: CASSRITYEQYF. CDR3 coding DNA: TGTGCCAGCAGCCGGATAACCTACGAGCAGTACTTC.

V is TRBV12-3 or TRBV12-4 and J is TRBJ2-3; possibly TRBD1 for D (5 bases). The CDR3 spans 14 residues. V gave up 3 bases and J gave up 5 bases, with 12 bases separating them. The CDR3 spells CASSFRQGGDTQYF. CDR3 nucleotides: TGTGCCAGCAGTTTTCGGCAGGGTGGAGATACGCAGTATTTT.

This chain uses TRBV28 with TRBJ1-2, with 9 bases identical to TRBD1. Trimming removed 7 bases from V and 4 bases from J; junction bases left unmatched: 7. Looked up from germline, CDR1 is MDHEN and CDR2 is SYDVKM. The CDR3 loop spans 14 amino acids. The CDR3 nucleotides read TGTGCCAGCACCACAGGGGGCATGGTCTATGGCTACACCTTC. Protein product: CASTTGGMVYGYTF.

This clonotype was detected a few times. The chain couples TRBV29-1 to TRBJ2-1, with 11 bases identical to TRBD2. This CDR3 is 14 amino acids long. The J segment lost 9 bases and the V segment lost 6 bases, leaving 10 bases of the junction unmatched. Looked up from germline, CDR1 is SQVTM and CDR2 is ANQGSEA. The CDR3 nucleotides are TGCAGCGTGGTTAAACTAGCGGGAGAGGGTGAGCAGTTCTTC. Protein: CSVVKLAGEGEQFF.